This T cell receptor (beta chain) was recorded in a study of T-cell memory formation after mild COVID-19. Regarding this clonotype: Its antigen is unknown.

Notes on the study in general: Detection of some responders pre-infection suggested pre-existing cross-reactive memory T cells participated. Later expanders leaned CD4+, whereas clones that contracted between day 15 and 85 were balanced CD4/CD8.

MiXCR, applied by TCRdb to the 5' RACE reads, yields one record per CDR3 protein. Of tens of thousands of distinct CDR3 sequences listed, approximately 25% are singletons. CDR3 length: 16 residues. The V segment lost 6 bases and the J segment 3 bases; nucleotides outside the gene matches: 11. From germline, CDR1 is SGHVS and CDR2 FNYEAQ. The receptor was isolated from a man younger than 30 who had mild COVID-19 (a few samples of this study predate the infection). Cell type and time point are not known. The chain links TRBV7-6 to TRBJ1-2; 9 positions match TRBD1. The sequenced material came from PBMCs or a T cell subset sorted from them (not recorded which). The CDR3 bases are TGTGCCAGCAGTCATTACAGGGGGCGCGGGGACTATGGCTACACCTTC. This codes for CASSHYRGRGDYGYTF.